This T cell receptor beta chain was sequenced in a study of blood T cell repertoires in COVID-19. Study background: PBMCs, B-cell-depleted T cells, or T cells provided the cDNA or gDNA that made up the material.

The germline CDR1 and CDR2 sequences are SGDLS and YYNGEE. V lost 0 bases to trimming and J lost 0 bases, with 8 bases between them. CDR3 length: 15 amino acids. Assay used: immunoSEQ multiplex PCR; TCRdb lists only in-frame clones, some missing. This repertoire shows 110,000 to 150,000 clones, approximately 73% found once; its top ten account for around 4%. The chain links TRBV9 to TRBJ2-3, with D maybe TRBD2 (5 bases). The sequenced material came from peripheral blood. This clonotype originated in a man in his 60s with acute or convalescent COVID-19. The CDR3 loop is CASSVDAGSTDTQYF. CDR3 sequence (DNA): TGTGCCAGCAGCGTAGATGCGGGTAGCACAGATACGCAGTATTTT.